What follows is one T cell receptor beta chain and its context. Its antigen is not yet known. No per-base quality is available; no much larger clone lies one base away. Reading the label with the study, this specimen's time point is: week 5, during vaccination. Each vaccine dose was 300 ug of a 20-mer mutant IDH1 peptide in Montanide, given subcutaneously with topical imiquimod. Newly diagnosed WHO grade 3 or 4 IDH1-mutant astrocytomas showing loss of nuclear ATRX were present in the donors. The samples were drawn from NOA16, a multicentre, single-arm, open-label phase I trial in Germany that tested a mutant IDH1 peptide vaccine in humans for the first time. The DNeasy Blood and Tissue Kit was used to extract genomic DNA from EDTA blood for TCRB sequencing. The receptor library was made with the immunoSEQ multiplex PCR assay. Following the manufacturer's protocol, the hsTCRB Kit was used to amplify rearranged TCR beta chain sequences. Sequencing of TCRB libraries was carried out on an Illumina MiSeq. The authors' pipeline ran thus. The kit vendor's proprietary platform handled demultiplexing, trimming and gene mapping. As stored in TCRdb, this immuneACCESS dataset retains in-frame rearrangements with V and J assigned. A fraction of the clones does not appear; measured against another copy, unresolved V genes explain less than half of the discrepancy, and the remainder lacks a known reason. V and J calls and clone size are copied from that table; D and trimming were computed from the DNA. The sample table holds some 38,000 clones, of which around 78% were seen once. Around 6% of the sample lies in the top ten.

The data were taken from a study of a mutant IDH1 vaccine in newly diagnosed glioma listed by TCRdb under 2021. In terms of the full investigation: Patients received eight vaccinations in weeks 1, 3, 5, 7, 11, 15, 19 and 23, corresponding to visits V03 through V10. In the chemotherapy-containing groups, vaccination started alongside temozolomide cycles, whereas in patients who had radiotherapy alone it started 4-6 weeks after radiotherapy. Before enrollment, patients had received standard therapy of radiotherapy alone, temozolomide alone, or radiochemotherapy with temozolomide; most received the combination. Of the roughly 34 treated patients, approximately 60% were male and 37.5% were female, and a mean age of 40.4 years was recorded. Peripheral blood was drawn at six visits: V03 (baseline), V05, V07, V10, V12 and V13. Longitudinal TCRB deep sequencing was done for about two dozen treated patients, wherever samples were available for exploratory analyses.

Here is what the overall study found, with its caveats: The authors noted that analyses of patient blood samples could not be reproduced because of sample limitations. PBMC samples for TCRB deep sequencing were selected based on availability. Pseudoprogression appeared unrelated to alterations in the top peripheral T cell clonotypes detected by TCRB sequencing. Across multiple MHC alleles, vaccine-induced immune responses were seen in around 93% of patients.

V drops 5 bases and J drops 7 bases, leaving 15 bases in between. Including cysteine and phenylalanine, the CDR3 has 15 amino acids. The read is trimmed to its CDR3 DNA, 45 bases read in frame from base 1. Sequences SNHLY (CDR1) and FYNNEI (CDR2) are obtained from the germline V gene. Recombination linked TRBV2 to TRBJ1-6; matching of 5 bases hints at TRBD1 as the D gene. This TCR was recovered from a middle-aged man with glioma. Material: PBMCs, obtained from a glioma patient whose treatment included an IDH1 peptide vaccine. The nucleotides read TGTGCCAGCAGTCGAGGGCAGGGAACAAATTCACCCCTCCACTTT. Translated, this is CASSRGQGTNSPLHF.